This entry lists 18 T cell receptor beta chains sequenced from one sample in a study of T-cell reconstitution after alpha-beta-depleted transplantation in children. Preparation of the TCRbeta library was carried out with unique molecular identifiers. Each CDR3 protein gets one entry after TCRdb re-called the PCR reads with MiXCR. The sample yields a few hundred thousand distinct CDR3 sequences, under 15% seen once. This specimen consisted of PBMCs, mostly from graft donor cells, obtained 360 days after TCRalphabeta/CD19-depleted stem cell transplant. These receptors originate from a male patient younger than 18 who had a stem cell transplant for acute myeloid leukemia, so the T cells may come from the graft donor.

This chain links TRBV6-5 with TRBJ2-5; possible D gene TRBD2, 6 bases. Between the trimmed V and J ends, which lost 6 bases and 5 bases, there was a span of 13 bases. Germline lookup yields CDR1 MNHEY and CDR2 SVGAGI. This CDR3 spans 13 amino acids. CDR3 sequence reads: CASSPGSGETQYF. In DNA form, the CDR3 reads TGTGCCAGCAGCCCCGGGAGCGGGGAGACCCAGTACTTC.

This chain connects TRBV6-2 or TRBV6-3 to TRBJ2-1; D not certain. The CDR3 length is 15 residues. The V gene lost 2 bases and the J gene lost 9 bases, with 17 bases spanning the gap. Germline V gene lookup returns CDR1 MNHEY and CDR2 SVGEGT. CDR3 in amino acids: CASSYGGRSCGEQFF. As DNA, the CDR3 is TGTGCCAGCAGTTACGGCGGCAGGAGTTGTGGTGAGCAGTTCTTC.

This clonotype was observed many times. The CDR3 sequence is CSADRGSEAFF. CDR3 nucleotides: TGCAGCGCCGACAGGGGCTCTGAAGCTTTCTTT. The rearrangement links TRBV29-1 to TRBJ1-1, with TRBD1 matching over 8 bases. In germline, CDR1 is SQVTM, CDR2 ANQGSEA. The ends lost 7 bases at V and 6 bases at J; junction bases unmatched: 4. The CDR3 runs 11 residues.

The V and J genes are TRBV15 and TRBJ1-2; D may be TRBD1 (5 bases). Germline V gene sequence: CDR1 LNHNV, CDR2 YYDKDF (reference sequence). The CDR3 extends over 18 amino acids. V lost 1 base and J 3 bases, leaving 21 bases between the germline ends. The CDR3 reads CATSRVPKSGIGDYGYTF. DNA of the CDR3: TGTGCCACCAGCAGAGTCCCCAAGTCAGGGATCGGCGACTATGGCTACACCTTC. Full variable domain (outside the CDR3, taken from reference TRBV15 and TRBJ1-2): DAMVIQNPRYQVTQFGKPVTLSCSQTLNHNVMYWYQQKSSQAPKLLFHYYDKDFNNEADTPDNFQSRRPNTSFCFLDIRSPGLGDTAMYLCATSRVPKSGIGDYGYTFGSGTRLTVV.

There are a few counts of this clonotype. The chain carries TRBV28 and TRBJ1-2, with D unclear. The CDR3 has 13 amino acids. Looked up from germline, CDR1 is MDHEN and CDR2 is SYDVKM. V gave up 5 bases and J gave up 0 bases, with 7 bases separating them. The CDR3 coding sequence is TGTGCCAGCAGTCCCCAATCTAACTATGGCTACACCTTC. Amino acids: CASSPQSNYGYTF.

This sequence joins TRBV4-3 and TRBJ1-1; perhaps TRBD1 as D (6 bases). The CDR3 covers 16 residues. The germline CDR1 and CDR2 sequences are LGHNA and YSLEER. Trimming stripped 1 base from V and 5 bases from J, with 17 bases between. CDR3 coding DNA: TGCGCCAGCAGCCAAGGACCCCAGGGGATGAGAACTGAAGCTTTCTTT. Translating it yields CASSQGPQGMRTEAFF.

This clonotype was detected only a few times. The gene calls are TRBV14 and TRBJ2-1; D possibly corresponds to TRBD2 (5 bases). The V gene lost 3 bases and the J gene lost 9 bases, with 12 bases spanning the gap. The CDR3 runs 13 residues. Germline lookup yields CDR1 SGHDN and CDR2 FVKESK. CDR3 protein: CASSQKLGFEQFF. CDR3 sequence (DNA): TGTGCCAGCAGCCAGAAACTAGGGTTTGAGCAGTTCTTC.

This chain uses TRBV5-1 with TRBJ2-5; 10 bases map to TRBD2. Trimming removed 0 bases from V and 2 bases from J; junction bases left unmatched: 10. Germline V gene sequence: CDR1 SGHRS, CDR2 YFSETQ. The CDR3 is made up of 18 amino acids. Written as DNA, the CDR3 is TGCGCCAGCAGCTTGGTTCTAGCGGGAGCGCCGGGTCAAGAGACCCAGTACTTC. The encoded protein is CASSLVLAGAPGQETQYF.

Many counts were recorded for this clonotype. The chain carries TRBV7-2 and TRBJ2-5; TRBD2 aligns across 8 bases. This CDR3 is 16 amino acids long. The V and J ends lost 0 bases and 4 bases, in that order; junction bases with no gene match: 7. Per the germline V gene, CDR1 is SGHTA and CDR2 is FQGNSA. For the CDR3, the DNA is TGTGCCAGCAGCTTAGCGCGCGGGGGGTTTGGAGAGACCCAGTACTTC. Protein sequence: CASSLARGGFGETQYF.

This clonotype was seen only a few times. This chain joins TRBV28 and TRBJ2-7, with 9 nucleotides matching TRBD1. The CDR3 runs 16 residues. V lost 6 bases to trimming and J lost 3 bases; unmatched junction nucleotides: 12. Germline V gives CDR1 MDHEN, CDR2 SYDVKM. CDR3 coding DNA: TGTGCCAGCAGATCCCCCACCGGGACAGGGATCTACGAGCAGTACTTC. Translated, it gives CASRSPTGTGIYEQYF.

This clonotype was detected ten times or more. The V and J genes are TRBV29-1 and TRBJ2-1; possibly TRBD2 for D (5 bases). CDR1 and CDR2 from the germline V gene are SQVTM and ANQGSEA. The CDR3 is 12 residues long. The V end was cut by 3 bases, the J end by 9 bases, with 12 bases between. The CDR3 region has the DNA TGCAGCGTTGAGGCTAGCCTGATTGAGCAGTTCTTC. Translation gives CSVEASLIEQFF.

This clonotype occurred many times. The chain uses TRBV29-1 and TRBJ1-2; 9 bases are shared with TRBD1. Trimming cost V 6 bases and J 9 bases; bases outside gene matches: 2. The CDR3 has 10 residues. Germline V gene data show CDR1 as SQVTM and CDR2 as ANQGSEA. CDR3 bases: TGCAGCGTGGGACAGGGTAGCTACACCTTC. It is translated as CSVGQGSYTF.

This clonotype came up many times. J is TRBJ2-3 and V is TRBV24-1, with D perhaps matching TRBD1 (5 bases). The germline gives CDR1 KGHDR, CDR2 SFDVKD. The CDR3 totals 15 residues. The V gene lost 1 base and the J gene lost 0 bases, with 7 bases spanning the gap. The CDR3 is CATSDFRGSTDTQYF. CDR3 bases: TGTGCCACCAGTGATTTTAGGGGAAGCACAGATACGCAGTATTTT.

CDR3 loop: CASSSGLAGTTDTQYF. DNA of the CDR3: TGTGCCAGCAGCTCGGGACTAGCGGGCACCACAGATACGCAGTATTTT. V usage is TRBV7-2 and J usage is TRBJ2-3; 12 bases match TRBD2. V was clipped by 4 bases and J by 2 bases; unmatched bases: 4. This CDR3 comprises 16 residues. CDR1 SGHTA and CDR2 FQGNSA come from the germline V gene. Supplemented by reference TRBV7-2 and TRBJ2-3, the full variable domain reads GAGVSQSPSNKVTEKGKDVELRCDPISGHTALYWYRQSLGQGLEFLIYFQGNSAPDKSGLPSDRFSAERTGGSVSTLTIQRTQQEDSAVYLCASSSGLAGTTDTQYFGPGTRLTVL.

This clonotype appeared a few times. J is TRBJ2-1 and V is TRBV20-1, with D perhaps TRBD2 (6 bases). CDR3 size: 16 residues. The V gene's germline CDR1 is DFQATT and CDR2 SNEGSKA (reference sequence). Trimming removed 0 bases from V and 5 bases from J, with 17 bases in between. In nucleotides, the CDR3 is TGCAGTGCTAGAGATAATAGGCGGGGCCATCACAATGAGCAGTTCTTC. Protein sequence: CSARDNRRGHHNEQFF.

The CDR3 protein is CASSLERGSANTGELFF. The CDR3 region has the DNA TGTGCCAGCAGCTTAGAGAGAGGTTCCGCGAACACCGGGGAGCTGTTTTTT. V usage is TRBV11-3 and J usage is TRBJ2-2; D remains ambiguous. The CDR3 has 17 amino acids. Germline assignment: CDR1 SGHNT and CDR2 YENEEA. V lost 0 bases, J lost 0 bases, and 11 bases lay in between.

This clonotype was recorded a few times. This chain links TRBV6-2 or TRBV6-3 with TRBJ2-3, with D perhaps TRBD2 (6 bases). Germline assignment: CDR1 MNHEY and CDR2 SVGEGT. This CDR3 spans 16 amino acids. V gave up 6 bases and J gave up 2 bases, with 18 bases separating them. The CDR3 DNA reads TGTGCCAGCAGCCTCCCACGCGGGAAGAACACAGATACGCAGTATTTT. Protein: CASSLPRGKNTDTQYF.

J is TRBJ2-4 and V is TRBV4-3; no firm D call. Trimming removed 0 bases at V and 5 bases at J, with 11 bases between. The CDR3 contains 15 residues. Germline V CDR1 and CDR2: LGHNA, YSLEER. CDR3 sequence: CASSQDWIGQNIQYF. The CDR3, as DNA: TGCGCCAGCAGCCAAGATTGGATAGGCCAAAACATTCAGTACTTC.